What follows describes a single T cell receptor (beta chain). Via MiXCR, TCRdb re-called the PCR reads, giving one row per CDR3 protein. The data hold roughly 100,000 distinct CDR3 sequences, with about half observed a single time. The source of the sample is a study of CDR3 diversity in severe acne. Sequencing was carried out using blood. The TCR sequence derives from a male donor with acne.

In DNA form, the CDR3 reads TGTGCCACCAGCAGAGATAGTCCGACAGGGCTAGAGACCCAGTACTTC. Protein product: CATSRDSPTGLETQYF. The rearrangement joins TRBV15 to TRBJ2-5, with 7 bases matching TRBD1. The CDR3 sequence is 16 residues long. V lost 0 bases to trimming and J lost 4 bases; unmatched junction nucleotides: 8. Germline V CDR1 and CDR2: LNHNV, YYDKDF (reference sequence).